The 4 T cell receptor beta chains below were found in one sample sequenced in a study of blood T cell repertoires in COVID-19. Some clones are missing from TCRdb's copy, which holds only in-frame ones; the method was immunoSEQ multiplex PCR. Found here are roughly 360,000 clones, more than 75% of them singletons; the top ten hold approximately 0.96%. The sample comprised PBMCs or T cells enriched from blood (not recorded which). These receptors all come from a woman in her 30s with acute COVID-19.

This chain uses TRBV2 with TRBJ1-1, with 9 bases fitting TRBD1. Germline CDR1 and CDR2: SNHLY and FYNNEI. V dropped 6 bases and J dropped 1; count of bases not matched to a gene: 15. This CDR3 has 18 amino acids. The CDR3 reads CASSGTGRKVPRNTEAFF. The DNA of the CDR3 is TGTGCCAGCAGCGGGACAGGGAGAAAGGTCCCAAGGAACACTGAAGCTTTCTTT.

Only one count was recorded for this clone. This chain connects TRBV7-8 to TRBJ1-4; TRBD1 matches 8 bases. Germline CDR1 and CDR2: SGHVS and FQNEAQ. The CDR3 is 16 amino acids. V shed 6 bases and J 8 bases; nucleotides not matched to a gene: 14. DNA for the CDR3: TGTGCCAGCAGTCAATTACAGGGGGGATTACGGGAAAAACTGTTTTTT. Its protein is CASSQLQGGLREKLFF.

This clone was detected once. CDR3 protein: CASREVADTGELFF. In DNA form, the CDR3 reads TGTGCCAGCAGAGAGGTAGCAGACACCGGGGAGCTGTTTTTT. The rearrangement uses TRBV25-1 and TRBJ2-2; D gene uncertain. The CDR3 has 14 residues. Germline CDR1 is MGHDK and CDR2 is SYGVNS. Trimming stripped 6 bases from V and 3 bases from J, with 11 bases between.

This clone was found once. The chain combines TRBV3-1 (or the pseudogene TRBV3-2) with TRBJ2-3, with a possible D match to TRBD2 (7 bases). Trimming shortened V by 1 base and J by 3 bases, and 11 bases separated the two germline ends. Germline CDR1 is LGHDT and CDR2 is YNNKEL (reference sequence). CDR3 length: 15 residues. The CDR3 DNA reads TGTGCCAGCAGCCAAGCGGGGGGCGTGACAGATACGCAGTATTTT. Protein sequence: CASSQAGGVTDTQYF.